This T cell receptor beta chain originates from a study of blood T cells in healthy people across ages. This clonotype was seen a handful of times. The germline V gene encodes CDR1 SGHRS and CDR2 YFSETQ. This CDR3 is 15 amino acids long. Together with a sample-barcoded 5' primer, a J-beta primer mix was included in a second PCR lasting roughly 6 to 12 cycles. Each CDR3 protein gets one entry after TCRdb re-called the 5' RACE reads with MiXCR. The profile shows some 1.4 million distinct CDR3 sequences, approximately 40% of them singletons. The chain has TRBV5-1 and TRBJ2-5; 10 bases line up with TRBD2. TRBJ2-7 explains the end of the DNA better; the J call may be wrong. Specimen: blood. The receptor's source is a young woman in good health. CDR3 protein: CASSLLAGAIYEQYF. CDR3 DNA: TGCGCCAGCAGCTTGCTAGCGGGGGCCATATACGAGCAGTACTTC.